Below are 10 T cell receptor beta chains sequenced from a single sample in a study of blood T cell repertoires in COVID-19. The repertoire was sequenced with immunoSEQ multiplex PCR; TCRdb's copy has only in-frame clones and lacks some. This sample has roughly 250,000 clones, with 70% to 90% found just once. Material: PBMCs or T cells enriched from blood (not recorded which). These receptors were taken from a woman aged 50 to 65 who had recovered from COVID-19.

The chain combines TRBV3-1 (or the pseudogene TRBV3-2) with TRBJ1-3; no clear D. Germline lookup yields CDR1 LGHDT and CDR2 YNNKEL (reference sequence). Trimming removed 2 bases from V and 9 bases from J, with 11 bases in between. The CDR3 length is 13 residues. CDR3 sequence reads: CASSQLQVTTIYF. CDR3 DNA sequence: TGTGCCAGCAGCCAACTCCAGGTCACCACCATATATTTT.

This clone was recorded many times. This chain links TRBV6-1 with TRBJ2-7; 8 positions match TRBD2. Trimming cost V 1 base and J 5 bases; bases outside gene matches: 4. In germline, CDR1 is MNHNS, CDR2 SASEGT. This CDR3 contains 14 residues. The CDR3 sequence: CASSEERGFHEQYF. DNA for the CDR3: TGTGCCAGCAGTGAAGAGCGGGGGTTCCACGAGCAGTACTTC.

This clone was counted ten times or more. The chain joins TRBV4-1 to TRBJ2-7; 7 nucleotides align to TRBD1. The CDR3 runs to 17 residues. The V segment lost 2 bases and the J segment 2 bases; nucleotides outside the gene matches: 12. Germline V lookup: CDR1 MGHRA, CDR2 YSYEKL. The CDR3 protein is CASSQPTGRQGTYEQYF. In nucleotides, the CDR3 is TGCGCCAGCAGCCAACCAACGGGTAGACAGGGCACCTACGAGCAGTACTTC.

The chain uses TRBV5-4 and TRBJ2-5; 7 bases agree with TRBD1. The CDR3 sequence is 16 residues long. Germline assignment: CDR1 SGHNT and CDR2 YYREEE (reference sequence). With V trimmed by 0 bases and J by 1 base, 6 bases remained unmatched. The CDR3 reads CASSLAQGQPQETQYF. The CDR3 DNA sequence: TGTGCCAGCAGCTTGGCACAGGGACAGCCCCAAGAGACCCAGTACTTC.

The rearrangement uses TRBV5-1 and TRBJ2-3; 9 nucleotides match TRBD2. The CDR3 length is 15 residues. CDR1 and CDR2 from the germline V gene are SGHRS and YFSETQ. Trimming removed 5 bases from V and 4 bases from J; junction bases left unmatched: 8. The CDR3 region is CASSFRGRGADTQYF. For the CDR3, the DNA is TGCGCCAGCAGTTTCCGCGGGAGGGGGGCAGATACGCAGTATTTT.

The J gene is TRBJ1-2, the V gene TRBV29-1; perhaps TRBD1 as D (6 bases). Germline V gives CDR1 SQVTM, CDR2 ANQGSEA. Trimming removed 4 bases at V and 4 bases at J, with 13 bases between. The CDR3 is made up of 13 amino acids. CDR3 amino acids: CSVGTGIGYGYTF. The CDR3 nucleotides are TGCAGCGTTGGCACAGGGATCGGCTATGGCTACACCTTC. The full variable domain, rest sourced from reference TRBV29-1 and TRBJ1-2, is SAVISQKPSRDICQRGTSLTIQCQVDSQVTMMFWYRQQPGQSLTLIATANQGSEATYESGFVIDKFPISRPNLTFSTLTVSNMSPEDSSIYLCSVGTGIGYGYTFGSGTRLTVV.

The chain links TRBV5-4 to TRBJ1-6; maybe TRBD1 (6 bases). The CDR3 contains 15 residues. Trimming stripped 4 bases from V and 9 bases from J, with 17 bases between. The germline gives CDR1 SGHNT, CDR2 YYREEE (reference sequence). CDR3 sequence (DNA): TGTGCCAGCAGCACCCACAGGGACATCGGTTCACCCCTCCACTTT. Amino acids: CASSTHRDIGSPLHF.

The chain recombines TRBV2 with TRBJ1-5; 7 nucleotides agree with TRBD1. The length of the CDR3 is 16 residues. With 6 bases clipped from V and 7 bases from J, the junction kept 15 bases outside the gene matches. Germline V gene data show CDR1 as SNHLY and CDR2 as FYNNEI. CDR3: CASRAEKTGWEQPQHF. The CDR3 DNA sequence: TGTGCCAGCAGGGCTGAAAAGACAGGGTGGGAACAGCCCCAGCATTTT.

This clone has only a few counts. The V and J genes are TRBV5-1 and TRBJ2-2; perhaps TRBD2 as D (6 bases). From germline, CDR1 is SGHRS and CDR2 YFSETQ. This CDR3 comprises 16 residues. The V and J ends lost 4 bases and 3 bases respectively, with 16 bases between them. As DNA, the CDR3 is TGCGCCAGCAGCCCTGCTGGCGGGACGTACACCGGGGAGCTGTTTTTT. It is translated as CASSPAGGTYTGELFF.

This clone was observed a handful of times. J is TRBJ2-7 and V is TRBV3-1 (or the pseudogene TRBV3-2), with D possibly TRBD2 on 5 matching bases. V dropped 4 bases and J dropped 5 bases, with 15 bases sitting between them. This CDR3 has 14 residues. Germline V gene sequence: CDR1 LGHDT, CDR2 YNNKEL (reference sequence). CDR3 in DNA: TGTGCCAGCAGCCCCTTTACGGGGTCCCACGAGCAGTACTTC. Amino acid sequence: CASSPFTGSHEQYF.